This entry lists 18 T cell receptor beta chains sequenced from one sample in a study of blood T cell repertoires in COVID-19 (dated by TCRdb to 2019 to 2021). The library came from the immunoSEQ multiplex PCR assay. Sourced from immuneACCESS, this table was stored by TCRdb with only in-frame sequences that have V and J called. A share of the clones is absent; for the studies checked, an unresolved V gene accounts for under half, and the remainder has no known explanation. Across this sample there are about 320,000 clones, with around nine tenths seen only once. The ten largest clones represent over 4.5% of the sample. Specimen: PBMCs or T cells enriched from blood (not recorded which). The receptors here all came from a man aged 25 to 40 who had recovered from COVID-19.

This chain links TRBV2 with TRBJ2-5; 12 bases line up with TRBD2. V trimming: 7 bases; J trimming: 5 bases; junction bases outside the gene matches: 5. In germline, CDR1 is SNHLY, CDR2 FYNNEI. The CDR3 runs to 14 residues. For the CDR3, the DNA is TGTGCCAGCAAAGGGGGGACTAGCGGGGAGACCCAGTACTTC. Translation gives CASKGGTSGETQYF.

This clone has at least ten counts. The gene calls are TRBV7-3 and TRBJ2-1; 12 bases agree with TRBD2. This CDR3 region has 14 residues. Trimming took 5 bases from V and 7 from J; bases not matched to a gene: 3. Germline loops: CDR1 SGHTA, CDR2 FQGTGA. The CDR3 sequence is CASSRLAGVNEQFF. The DNA for the CDR3 is TGTGCCAGCAGCCGACTAGCGGGGGTAAATGAGCAGTTCTTC.

The rearrangement links TRBV10-3 to TRBJ1-5; TRBD1 is a possible D gene (5 bases). CDR1 is ENHRY, CDR2 SYGVKD, per germline. CDR3 length: 17 amino acids. Trimming removed 5 bases at V and 2 bases at J, with 19 bases between. The CDR3, as DNA: TGTGCCATCAGTCCAAGTTCCCAGGGAACGGGCAATCAGCCCCAGCATTTT. Amino acid sequence: CAISPSSQGTGNQPQHF.

The J gene is TRBJ2-7, the V gene TRBV2, with a weak D call TRBD1 (7 bases). The CDR3 covers 15 residues. V was pared by 7 bases and J by 2 bases, with 18 bases between. Germline lookup yields CDR1 SNHLY and CDR2 FYNNEI. The CDR3: CASKQGGGFTYEQYF. The CDR3 DNA reads TGTGCCAGCAAGCAGGGGGGCGGGTTCACCTACGAGCAGTACTTC.

The V gene is TRBV27, the J gene TRBJ2-5; D is undetermined. The V gene lost 3 bases and the J gene lost 4 bases, with 12 bases spanning the gap. Germline V lookup: CDR1 MNHEY, CDR2 SMNVEV (reference sequence). The CDR3 runs to 14 residues. The CDR3 region has the DNA TGTGCCAGCAGTTTGGAACGGCGAGGAGAGACCCAGTACTTC. The encoded protein is CASSLERRGETQYF.

The genes are TRBV11-2 and TRBJ2-5; 8 bases align to TRBD2. This CDR3 comprises 15 residues. V was clipped by 2 bases and J by 6 bases; unmatched bases: 8. Germline V gene lookup returns CDR1 SGHAT and CDR2 FQNNGV. CDR3 protein: CASSLTGLDGKTQYF. CDR3 nucleotide sequence: TGTGCCAGCAGCTTAACGGGACTAGATGGAAAGACCCAGTACTTC.

In its sample, this clone was seen once. V usage is TRBV7-2 and J usage is TRBJ2-7, with 10 nucleotides matching TRBD2. This CDR3 is 15 amino acids long. Germline lookup yields CDR1 SGHTA and CDR2 FQGNSA. J was trimmed by 7 bases and V by 2 bases; bases with no gene match: 8. CDR3 amino acids: CASSLRSGGAGEQYF. CDR3 DNA sequence: TGTGCCAGCAGCTTAAGGAGCGGGGGGGCCGGAGAGCAGTACTTC.

A single count supports this clone. This chain links TRBV5-6 with TRBJ2-7; a possible D gene is TRBD1 (6 bases). V gave up 2 bases and J gave up 4 bases, with 19 bases separating them. The CDR3 has 16 amino acids. Germline V CDR1 and CDR2: SGHDT, YYEEEE. Here the CDR3 reads CASSFFAGEQGYEQYF. The DNA for the CDR3 is TGTGCCAGCAGCTTCTTTGCAGGGGAGCAAGGGTACGAGCAGTACTTC.

CDR3 amino acids: CASSLQGDANYGYTF. The CDR3 DNA follows: TGTGCCAGCAGTTTACAGGGCGATGCGAACTATGGCTACACCTTC. This rearrangement joins TRBV27 to TRBJ1-2; D may be TRBD1 (5 bases). CDR3 length equals 15 residues. Germline V gives CDR1 MNHEY, CDR2 SMNVEV (reference sequence). Trimming took 2 bases from V and 2 from J, leaving 12 bases between them.

This sequence joins TRBV7-9 and TRBJ2-3, with TRBD1 as a possible D gene (5 bases). The CDR3 contains 15 residues. Germline lookup yields CDR1 SEHNR and CDR2 FQNEAQ (reference sequence). Trimming shortened V by 1 base and J by 3 bases, and 11 bases separated the two germline ends. The CDR3 coding sequence is TGTGCCAGCAGCTTAGGTTCAGGGCGTACAGATACGCAGTATTTT. It yields the protein CASSLGSGRTDTQYF.

V gene TRBV19 combines with J gene TRBJ1-1; 9 bases agree with TRBD1. The trim removed 5 bases at V and 6 bases at J, leaving 13 bases unmatched. The CDR3 is 16 amino acids. Germline CDR1 is LNHDA and CDR2 is SQIVND (reference sequence). CDR3 residues: CASSAIDRGIGAEAFF. As DNA, the CDR3 is TGTGCCAGTAGTGCCATCGACAGGGGGATCGGAGCTGAAGCTTTCTTT. Variable domain in full (rest from reference TRBV19 and TRBJ1-1): DGGITQSPKYLFRKEGQNVTLSCEQNLNHDAMYWYRQDPGQGLRLIYYSQIVNDFQKGDIAEGYSVSREKKESFPLTVTSAQKNPTAFYLCASSAIDRGIGAEAFFGQGTRLTVV.

The chain joins TRBV6-1 to TRBJ1-2; D not resolved. Trimming removed 1 base from V and 4 bases from J, with 16 bases in between. CDR3 length: 16 amino acids. CDR1 and CDR2 from the germline V gene are MNHNS and SASEGT. The chain's CDR3 is CASSEDHTLAFYGYTF. CDR3 DNA sequence: TGTGCCAGCAGTGAAGATCATACCCTGGCCTTCTATGGCTACACCTTC.

The chain uses TRBV3-1 (or the pseudogene TRBV3-2) and TRBJ1-4; no clear D. Trimming pared 0 bases from V and 9 bases from J, leaving 5 bases between. The CDR3 contains 12 residues. Germline V gene lookup returns CDR1 LGHDT and CDR2 YNNKEL (reference sequence). In DNA, the CDR3 is TGTGCCAGCAGCCAAGAGCGGCAAAAACTGTTTTTT. Translation gives CASSQERQKLFF.

The rearrangement uses TRBV3-1 (or the pseudogene TRBV3-2) and TRBJ2-1; weak D call: TRBD1 (6 bases). Germline lookup yields CDR1 LGHDT and CDR2 YNNKEL (reference sequence). The V end was cut by 6 bases, the J end by 15 bases, with 18 bases between. This CDR3 has 12 amino acids. CDR3 coding DNA: TGTGCCAGCAGTGCAGAGGGGGTCCGGTGGTTCTTC. It is translated as CASSAEGVRWFF.

This chain joins TRBV5-5 and TRBJ2-2; 7 bases align to TRBD2. Germline V CDR1 and CDR2: SGHKS, YYEKEE (reference sequence). J lost 1 base, V lost 7 bases, and 1 base had no gene match. This CDR3 has 13 amino acids. CDR3 DNA sequence: TGTGCCAGCGGACTAGAGAACACCGGGGAGCTGTTTTTT. The encoded protein is CASGLENTGELFF.

This chain links TRBV27 with TRBJ1-3; no firm D call. From germline, CDR1 is MNHEY and CDR2 SMNVEV (reference sequence). CDR3 length equals 11 residues. V shed 6 bases and J shed 2 bases, with 2 bases lying between them. The CDR3 DNA reads as TGTGCCAGCAGCACTGGAAACACCATATATTTT. Translated, it gives CASSTGNTIYF.

The V call is TRBV27, the J call TRBJ1-1; TRBD1 agrees at 7 bases. CDR3 length: 14 amino acids. V shed 0 bases and J 7 bases; nucleotides not matched to a gene: 5. Germline CDR1 and CDR2: MNHEY and SMNVEV (reference sequence). In DNA, the CDR3 is TGTGCCAGCAGTTTATCCAACAACAGGGGTGAAGCTTTCTTT. Encoded protein: CASSLSNNRGEAFF.

The J gene is TRBJ2-2, the V gene TRBV19; 7 positions agree with TRBD1. The CDR3 spans 16 residues. The J segment lost 4 bases and the V segment lost 3 bases, leaving 8 bases of the junction unmatched. The germline V gene encodes CDR1 LNHDA and CDR2 SQIVND (reference sequence). As DNA, the CDR3 is TGTGCCAGTAGTATCCTTCAGGGGGTTGGCACCGGGGAGCTGTTTTTT. This codes for CASSILQGVGTGELFF.